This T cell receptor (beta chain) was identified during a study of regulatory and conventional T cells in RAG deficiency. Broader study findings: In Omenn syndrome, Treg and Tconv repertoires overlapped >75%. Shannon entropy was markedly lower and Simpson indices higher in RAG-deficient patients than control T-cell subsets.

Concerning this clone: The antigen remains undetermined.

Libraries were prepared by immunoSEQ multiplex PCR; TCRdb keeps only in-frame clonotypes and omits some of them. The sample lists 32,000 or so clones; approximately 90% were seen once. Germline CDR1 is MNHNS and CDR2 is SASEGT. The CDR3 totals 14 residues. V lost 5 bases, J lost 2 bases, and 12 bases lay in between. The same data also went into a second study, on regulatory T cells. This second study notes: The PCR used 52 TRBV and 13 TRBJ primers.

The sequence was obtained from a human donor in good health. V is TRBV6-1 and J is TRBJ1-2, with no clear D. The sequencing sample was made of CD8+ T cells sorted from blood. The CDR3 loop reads CASSYQHSNYGYTF. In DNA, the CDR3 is TGTGCCAGCAGTTATCAACACAGCAACTATGGCTACACCTTC.